One and the same sample provided the 29 T cell receptor beta chains below, sequenced in a study of blood T cell repertoires in COVID-19. Libraries were prepared by immunoSEQ multiplex PCR; TCRdb keeps only in-frame clonotypes and omits some of them. Here the sample spans 150,000 to 200,000 clones, about 85% being singletons. Sequencing was carried out using peripheral blood. The source is a man between 65 and 85 years old with active or convalescent COVID-19.

This chain connects TRBV7-9 to TRBJ1-1; 9 bases fit TRBD1. The germline gives CDR1 SEHNR, CDR2 FQNEAQ (reference sequence). Trimming removed 3 bases from V and 4 bases from J; junction bases left unmatched: 6. The CDR3 length is 15 residues. The CDR3 reads CASSFKQGAFTEAFF. CDR3 bases: TGTGCCAGCAGCTTTAAACAGGGGGCGTTCACTGAAGCTTTCTTT.

In this sample, this clone turned up a few times. The chain uses TRBV4-3 and TRBJ1-4; D perhaps matches TRBD1 (6 bases). CDR1 is LGHNA and CDR2 is YSLEER in the germline V gene. The CDR3 contains 15 residues. V was clipped by 0 bases and J by 7 bases, with 12 bases between them. CDR3 loop: CASSQDAGAGEKLFF. The CDR3 nucleotides are TGCGCCAGCAGCCAAGACGCAGGGGCGGGTGAAAAACTGTTTTTT.

J is TRBJ1-5 and V is TRBV27; maybe TRBD1 (5 bases). Germline loops: CDR1 MNHEY, CDR2 SMNVEV (reference sequence). Trimming stripped 2 bases from V and 7 bases from J, with 12 bases between. The CDR3 loop spans 14 amino acids. The DNA of the CDR3 is TGTGCCAGCAGTTTACAGGGTATGGGACAGCCCCAGCATTTT. It yields the protein CASSLQGMGQPQHF.

This sequence joins TRBV30 and TRBJ2-7, with 7 bases matching TRBD1. V gave up 5 bases and J gave up 5 bases; unmatched junction bases: 12. CDR1 is GTSNPN, CDR2 SVGIG, per germline (reference sequence). This CDR3 has 14 residues. CDR3 sequence reads: CAWDRSRTGDEQYF. CDR3 DNA: TGTGCCTGGGACCGTTCCCGTACAGGGGACGAGCAGTACTTC.

This clone has only one observation. This chain joins TRBV7-9 and TRBJ1-2; D gene uncertain. The CDR3 contains 15 residues. CDR1 is SEHNR and CDR2 is FQNEAQ in the germline V gene (reference sequence). Trimming left V 1 base short and J 4 bases short, with 13 bases between. CDR3 DNA sequence: TGTGCCAGCAGCTTAGGCCGCTCGGGGTTCTATGGCTACACCTTC. The encoded protein is CASSLGRSGFYGYTF.

This sequence joins TRBV4-2 and TRBJ1-3; 9 bases are shared with TRBD1. Per germline, CDR1 LGHNA and CDR2 YNFKEQ. With V trimmed by 4 bases and J by 4 bases, 11 bases remained unmatched. CDR3 length equals 17 residues. The CDR3 DNA follows: TGTGCCAGCAGCCCGGGACAGGGATCGGACGGGGGAAACACCATATATTTT. This sequence encodes CASSPGQGSDGGNTIYF.

To note about this clone: Other DNA sequences in this specimen translate into the identical CDR3. This chain connects TRBV20-1 to TRBJ2-7; the D gene is possibly TRBD1 (6 bases). Trimming shortened V by 3 bases and J by 4 bases, and 7 bases separated the two germline ends. This CDR3 region has 11 residues. The V gene's germline CDR1 is DFQATT and CDR2 SNEGSKA (reference sequence). This CDR3 reads CSASQGYEQYF. For the CDR3, the DNA is TGCAGTGCTAGCCAGGGGTACGAGCAGTACTTC.

The chain combines TRBV6-2 or TRBV6-3 with TRBJ1-2; maybe TRBD1 (6 bases). This CDR3 comprises 12 residues. CDR1 and CDR2 (germline): MNHEY, SVGEGT. Trimming shortened V by 2 bases and J by 14 bases, and 15 bases separated the two germline ends. The CDR3 loop reads CASSYPGQTPTF. Written as DNA, the CDR3 is TGTGCCAGCAGTTACCCTGGACAGACCCCTACCTTC.

V and J are TRBV5-6 and TRBJ2-1, with D perhaps TRBD2 (7 bases). Germline loops: CDR1 SGHDT, CDR2 YYEEEE. This CDR3 spans 15 amino acids. V was cut by 2 bases and J by 0 bases, with 9 bases left in between. CDR3 in DNA: TGTGCCAGCAGCTTACGGGGGGCCTCCTACAATGAGCAGTTCTTC. It yields the protein CASSLRGASYNEQFF.

This rearrangement joins TRBV5-1 to TRBJ2-1; tentative D call: TRBD1 (6 bases). This CDR3 contains 14 residues. V was clipped by 4 bases and J by 10 bases, with 18 bases between them. Germline V gives CDR1 SGHRS, CDR2 YFSETQ. CDR3 nucleotides: TGCGCCAGCAGCCAAAACCCCCACAGGGACGAGCAGTTCTTC. It encodes CASSQNPHRDEQFF.

CDR3 coding DNA: TGCGCCAGCAGCTTGGCACAAAATCAGCCCCAGCATTTT. Its translation: CASSLAQNQPQHF. The chain recombines TRBV5-1 with TRBJ1-5; D ambiguous. Germline V lookup: CDR1 SGHRS, CDR2 YFSETQ. The CDR3 runs to 13 residues. Between the trimmed V and J ends, which lost 0 bases and 4 bases, there was a span of 5 bases.

There are a few counts of this clone. This chain links TRBV7-9 with TRBJ2-7; possible D gene TRBD2, 5 bases. The germline gives CDR1 SEHNR, CDR2 FQNEAQ (reference sequence). With 2 bases removed from V and 6 bases from J, the gap between germline ends came to 11 bases. The CDR3 length is 13 residues. The DNA for the CDR3 is TGTGCCAGCAGCTTAAGTGAGGGTCGCGAGCAGTACTTC. The encoded protein is CASSLSEGREQYF.

This clone has just one count. The chain employs TRBV20-1 and TRBJ1-5; 7 nucleotides line up with TRBD1. V gave up 3 bases and J gave up 4 bases; unmatched junction bases: 6. This CDR3 is built from 14 residues. Germline V gene lookup returns CDR1 DFQATT and CDR2 SNEGSKA (reference sequence). This chain's CDR3 is CSASRSTGNQPQHF. CDR3 nucleotides: TGCAGTGCTAGTCGTTCGACAGGGAATCAGCCCCAGCATTTT.

The V and J genes are TRBV7-9 and TRBJ1-6; D possibly corresponds to TRBD1 (6 bases). V was pared by 3 bases and J by 9 bases, with 12 bases between. Per germline, CDR1 SEHNR and CDR2 FQNEAQ (reference sequence). The CDR3 runs 14 residues. For the CDR3, the DNA is TGTGCCAGCAGCTTGAGGCAGGGGAGTTCACCCCTCCACTTT. It specifies CASSLRQGSSPLHF.

The rearrangement links TRBV7-2 to TRBJ2-5; 7 bases map to TRBD1. The ends lost 5 bases at V and 5 bases at J; junction bases unmatched: 5. This CDR3 has 13 amino acids. The germline gives CDR1 SGHTA, CDR2 FQGNSA. The CDR3 loop is CASSPRQGETQYF. CDR3 nucleotides: TGTGCCAGCAGCCCAAGACAGGGCGAGACCCAGTACTTC.

This chain links TRBV2 with TRBJ2-2; TRBD2 might be the D (5 bases). Deletions cut 6 bases from V and 1 base from J, with 12 bases between. Germline loops: CDR1 SNHLY, CDR2 FYNNEI. CDR3 size: 15 residues. In DNA, the CDR3 is TGTGCCAGCAGGATGGGAAGCGGGAACACCGGGGAGCTGTTTTTT. Translation gives CASRMGSGNTGELFF.

The chain has TRBV12-3 or TRBV12-4 and TRBJ1-1; the D gene is possibly TRBD1 (5 bases). The CDR3 spans 13 residues. V was shortened by 5 bases and J by 1 base, with 8 bases between the two germline ends. DNA of the CDR3: TGTGCCAGCAGTACCGGACAGAACACTGAAGCTTTCTTT. This gives the protein CASSTGQNTEAFF.

V is TRBV21-1 and J is TRBJ2-5; TRBD2 is the table's D call, not checked against the DNA. TRBV21-1 is tagged as a pseudogene. CDR3 length equals 14 residues. CDR3 in amino acids: CASSKGGRGETQYF. CDR3 nucleotide sequence: TGTGCCAGCAGCAAAGGGGGGAGGGGTGAGACCCAGTACTTC.

The genes are TRBV19 and TRBJ2-7, with D perhaps TRBD1 (6 bases). Trimming pared 2 bases from V and 2 bases from J, leaving 10 bases between. Germline CDR1 reads LNHDA; CDR2 reads SQIVND (reference sequence). The CDR3 runs to 14 residues. This CDR3 reads CASSISDRTYEQYF. The CDR3 nucleotides read TGTGCCAGTAGTATATCCGACAGGACCTACGAGCAGTACTTC.

The chain combines TRBV6-4 with TRBJ2-3; 7 bases line up with TRBD2. Germline trimming cut 4 bases from V and 9 bases from J; bases unmatched to any gene: 7. The CDR3 contains 13 residues. Germline V gives CDR1 MRHNA, CDR2 SNTAGT. CDR3 sequence: CASSVLGGETQYF. In DNA, the CDR3 is TGTGCCAGCAGTGTCCTGGGGGGGGAGACGCAGTATTTT.

The chain combines TRBV7-9 with TRBJ1-5; D unclear. This CDR3 spans 15 amino acids. CDR1 and CDR2 from the germline V gene are SEHNR and FQNEAQ (reference sequence). V was trimmed by 1 base and J by 0 bases, leaving 7 bases between them. Written as DNA, the CDR3 is TGTGCCAGCAGCTTAGTGGGAGATAGCAATCAGCCCCAGCATTTT. Its translation: CASSLVGDSNQPQHF.

This chain links TRBV7-9 with TRBJ2-7; D is undetermined. The CDR3 consists of 15 residues. In germline, CDR1 is SEHNR, CDR2 FQNEAQ (reference sequence). The germline V and J ends were trimmed by 3 bases and 4 bases, with 16 bases remaining between them. The CDR3 sequence: CASSLSRTPDYEQYF. CDR3 DNA: TGTGCCAGCAGCTTGTCTAGAACACCCGATTACGAGCAGTACTTC.

This clone was recorded once. V and J are TRBV6-5 and TRBJ1-2; 7 bases are shared with TRBD1. Germline CDR1 is MNHEY and CDR2 is SVGAGI. J gave up 5 bases and V 8 bases, and 11 bases lay outside the gene matches. The length of the CDR3 is 14 residues. The DNA for the CDR3 is TGTGCCAGCGTAAATCTTGGGACAGCATATGGCTACACCTTC. Protein sequence: CASVNLGTAYGYTF.

V is TRBV7-2 and J is TRBJ1-4; weak D call: TRBD1 (6 bases). Germline loops: CDR1 SGHTA, CDR2 FQGNSA. CDR3 length: 14 residues. Trimming stripped 6 bases from V and 8 bases from J, with 16 bases between. CDR3 protein: CASRQGLEGEKLFF. CDR3 in DNA: TGTGCCAGCAGGCAGGGGCTCGAGGGGGAAAAACTGTTTTTT. Complete variable domain (other parts from reference TRBV7-2 and TRBJ1-4): GAGVSQSPSNKVTEKGKDVELRCDPISGHTALYWYRQSLGQGLEFLIYFQGNSAPDKSGLPSDRFSAERTGGSVSTLTIQRTQQEDSAVYLCASRQGLEGEKLFFGSGTQLSVL.

The chain is built from TRBV5-1 and TRBJ2-3, with 7 bases aligning to TRBD1. The germline V gene has CDR1 SGHRS and CDR2 YFSETQ. With 0 bases clipped from V and 0 bases from J, the junction kept 4 bases outside the gene matches. The CDR3 is made up of 16 amino acids. In DNA, the CDR3 is TGCGCCAGCAGCTTGGGAGCCAGGGGGAGCACAGATACGCAGTATTTT. It is translated as CASSLGARGSTDTQYF. Based on the CDR3 plus reference TRBV5-1 and TRBJ2-3, the full variable domain is KAGVTQTPRYLIKTRGQQVTLSCSPISGHRSVSWYQQTPGQGLQFLFEYFSETQRNKGNFPGRFSGRQFSNSRSEMNVSTLELGDSALYLCASSLGARGSTDTQYFGPGTRLTVL.

The chain carries TRBV5-4 and TRBJ2-6, with a weak D call TRBD2 (5 bases). The CDR3 is made up of 15 amino acids. V lost 2 bases, J lost 1 base, and 7 bases lay in between. The germline V gene has CDR1 SGHNT and CDR2 YYREEE (reference sequence). The CDR3 region is CASSFGGSGANVLTF. In DNA form, the CDR3 reads TGTGCCAGCAGCTTTGGAGGATCTGGGGCCAACGTCCTGACTTTC.

The genes are TRBV5-6 and TRBJ2-2, with TRBD1 as a possible D gene (5 bases). CDR3 length: 15 amino acids. CDR1 is SGHDT, CDR2 YYEEEE, per germline. The germline V and J ends were trimmed by 4 bases and 3 bases, with 13 bases remaining between them. The CDR3 nucleotides are TGTGCCAGCAGCCGATTCGACAGAGACACCGGGGAGCTGTTTTTT. Protein product: CASSRFDRDTGELFF. The full variable domain, with the rest looked up from reference TRBV5-6 and TRBJ2-2, is DAGVTQSPTHLIKTRGQQVTLRCSPKSGHDTVSWYQQALGQGPQFIFQYYEEEERQRGNFPDRFSGHQFPNYSSELNVNALLLGDSALYLCASSRFDRDTGELFFGEGSRLTVL.

This rearrangement joins TRBV11-2 to TRBJ2-7; D not resolved. CDR1 and CDR2 (germline): SGHAT, FQNNGV. This CDR3 comprises 12 residues. Between the trimmed V and J ends, which lost 6 bases and 3 bases, there was a span of 9 bases. CDR3: CASRSQNYEQYF. CDR3 bases: TGTGCCAGCAGGAGTCAAAACTACGAGCAGTACTTC.

CDR3 amino acids: CATSDLQGGDGANVLTF. The CDR3 coding sequence is TGTGCCACCAGTGATTTGCAGGGGGGTGATGGGGCCAACGTCCTGACTTTC. The rearrangement joins TRBV24-1 to TRBJ2-6; possibly TRBD1 for D (7 bases). Trimming took 0 bases from V and 3 from J, leaving 11 bases between them. CDR1 is KGHDR, CDR2 SFDVKD, per germline. The CDR3 loop spans 17 amino acids.